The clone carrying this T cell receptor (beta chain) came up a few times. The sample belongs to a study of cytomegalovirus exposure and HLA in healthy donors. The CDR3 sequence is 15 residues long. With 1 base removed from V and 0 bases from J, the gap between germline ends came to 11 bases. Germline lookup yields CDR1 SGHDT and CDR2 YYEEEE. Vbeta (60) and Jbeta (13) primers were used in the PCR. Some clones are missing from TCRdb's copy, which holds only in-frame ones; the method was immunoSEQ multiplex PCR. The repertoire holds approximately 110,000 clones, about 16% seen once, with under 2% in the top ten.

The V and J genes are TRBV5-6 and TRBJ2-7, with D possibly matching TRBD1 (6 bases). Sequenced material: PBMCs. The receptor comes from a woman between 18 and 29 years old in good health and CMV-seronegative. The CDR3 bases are TGTGCCAGCAGCTTGACAGGGTCCAGCTCCTACGAGCAGTACTTC. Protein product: CASSLTGSSSYEQYF.